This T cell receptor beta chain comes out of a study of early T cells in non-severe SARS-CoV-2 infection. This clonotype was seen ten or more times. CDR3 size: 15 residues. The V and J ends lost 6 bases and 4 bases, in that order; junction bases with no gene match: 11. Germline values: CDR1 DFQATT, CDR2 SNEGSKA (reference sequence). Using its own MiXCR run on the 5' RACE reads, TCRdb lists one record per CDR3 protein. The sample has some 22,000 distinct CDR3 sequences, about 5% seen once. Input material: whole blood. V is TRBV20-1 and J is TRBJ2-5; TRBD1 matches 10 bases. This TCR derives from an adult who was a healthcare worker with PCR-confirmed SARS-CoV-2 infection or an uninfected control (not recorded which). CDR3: CSANPGQGVRETQYF. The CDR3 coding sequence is TGCAGTGCAAACCCTGGACAGGGGGTACGAGAGACCCAGTACTTC.